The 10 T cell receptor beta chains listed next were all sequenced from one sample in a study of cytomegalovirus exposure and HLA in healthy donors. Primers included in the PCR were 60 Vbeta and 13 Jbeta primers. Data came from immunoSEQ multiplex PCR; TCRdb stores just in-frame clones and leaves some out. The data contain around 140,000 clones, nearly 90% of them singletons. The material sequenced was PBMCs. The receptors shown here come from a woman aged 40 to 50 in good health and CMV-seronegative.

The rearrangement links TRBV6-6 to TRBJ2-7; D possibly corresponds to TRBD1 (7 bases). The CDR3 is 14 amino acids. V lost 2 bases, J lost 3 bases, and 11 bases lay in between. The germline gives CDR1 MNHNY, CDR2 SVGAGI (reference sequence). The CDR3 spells CASSYGGTDYEQYF. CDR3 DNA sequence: TGTGCCAGCAGTTACGGCGGGACAGACTACGAGCAGTACTTC.

The CDR3, as DNA: TGTGCCAGCAGCCAGGACGGAGGTAGCTCCTACGAGCAGTACTTC. Translation: CASSQDGGSSYEQYF. The chain employs TRBV4-2 and TRBJ2-7, with D possibly being TRBD2 (5 bases). Trimming left V 3 bases short and J 0 bases short, with 12 bases between. Germline V CDR1 and CDR2: LGHNA, YNFKEQ. The CDR3 has 15 residues.

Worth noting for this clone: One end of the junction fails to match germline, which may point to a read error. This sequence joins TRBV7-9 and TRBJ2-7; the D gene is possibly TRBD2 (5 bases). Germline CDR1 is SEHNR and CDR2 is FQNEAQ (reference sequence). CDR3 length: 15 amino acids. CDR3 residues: CSSSLGGGSGLEQYF. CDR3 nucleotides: TGTTCCAGCAGCTTAGGTGGCGGGTCTGGCTTAGAGCAGTACTTC.

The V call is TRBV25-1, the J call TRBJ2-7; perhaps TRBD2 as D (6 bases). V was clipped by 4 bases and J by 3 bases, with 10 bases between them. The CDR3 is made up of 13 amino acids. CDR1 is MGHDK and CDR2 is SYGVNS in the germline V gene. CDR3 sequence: CASSASGSYEQYF. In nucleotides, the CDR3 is TGTGCCAGCAGTGCCTCCGGGAGCTACGAGCAGTACTTC.

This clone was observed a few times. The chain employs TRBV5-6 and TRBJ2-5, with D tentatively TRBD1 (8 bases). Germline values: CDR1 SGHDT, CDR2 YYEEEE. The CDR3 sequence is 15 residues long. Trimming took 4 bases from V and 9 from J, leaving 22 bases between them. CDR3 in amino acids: CASSRMGQARGAQYF. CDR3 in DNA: TGTGCCAGCAGCCGAATGGGACAGGCCCGGGGGGCCCAGTACTTC.

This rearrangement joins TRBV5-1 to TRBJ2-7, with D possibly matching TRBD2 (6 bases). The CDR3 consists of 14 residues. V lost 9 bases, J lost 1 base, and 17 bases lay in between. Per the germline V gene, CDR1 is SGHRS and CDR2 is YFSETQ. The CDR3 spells CATAVSGLSYEQYF. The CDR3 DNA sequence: TGCGCCACCGCAGTTAGCGGACTATCCTACGAGCAGTACTTC. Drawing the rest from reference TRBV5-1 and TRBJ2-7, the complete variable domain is KAGVTQTPRYLIKTRGQQVTLSCSPISGHRSVSWYQQTPGQGLQFLFEYFSETQRNKGNFPGRFSGRQFSNSRSEMNVSTLELGDSALYLCATAVSGLSYEQYFGPGTRLTVT.

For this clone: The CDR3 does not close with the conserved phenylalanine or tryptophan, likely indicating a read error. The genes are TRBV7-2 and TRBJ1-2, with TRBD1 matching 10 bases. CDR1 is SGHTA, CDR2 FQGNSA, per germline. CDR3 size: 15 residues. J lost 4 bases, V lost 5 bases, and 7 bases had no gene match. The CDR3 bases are TGTGCCAGCAGCAAAGACAGGGGGCTTTTCTATGGCTACACCCTC. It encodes CASSKDRGLFYGYTL.

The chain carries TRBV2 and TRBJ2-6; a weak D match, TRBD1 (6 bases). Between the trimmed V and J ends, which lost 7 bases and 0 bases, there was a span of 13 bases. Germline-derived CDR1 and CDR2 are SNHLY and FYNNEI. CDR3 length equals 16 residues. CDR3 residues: CASTTGPVSGANVLTF. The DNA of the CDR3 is TGTGCCAGCACGACAGGTCCCGTCTCTGGGGCCAACGTCCTGACTTTC.

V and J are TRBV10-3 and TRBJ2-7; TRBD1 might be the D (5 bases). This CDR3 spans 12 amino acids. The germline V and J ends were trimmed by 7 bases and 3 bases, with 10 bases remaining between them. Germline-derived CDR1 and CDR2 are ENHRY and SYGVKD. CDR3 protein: CAITDSYYEQYF. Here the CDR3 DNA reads TGTGCCATCACCGACAGTTACTACGAGCAGTACTTC.

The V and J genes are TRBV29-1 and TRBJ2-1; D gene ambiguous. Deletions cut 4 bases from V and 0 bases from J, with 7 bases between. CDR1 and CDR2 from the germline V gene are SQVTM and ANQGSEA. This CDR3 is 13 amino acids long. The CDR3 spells CSVALSSYNEQFF. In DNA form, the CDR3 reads TGCAGCGTTGCTCTGAGCTCCTACAATGAGCAGTTCTTC.